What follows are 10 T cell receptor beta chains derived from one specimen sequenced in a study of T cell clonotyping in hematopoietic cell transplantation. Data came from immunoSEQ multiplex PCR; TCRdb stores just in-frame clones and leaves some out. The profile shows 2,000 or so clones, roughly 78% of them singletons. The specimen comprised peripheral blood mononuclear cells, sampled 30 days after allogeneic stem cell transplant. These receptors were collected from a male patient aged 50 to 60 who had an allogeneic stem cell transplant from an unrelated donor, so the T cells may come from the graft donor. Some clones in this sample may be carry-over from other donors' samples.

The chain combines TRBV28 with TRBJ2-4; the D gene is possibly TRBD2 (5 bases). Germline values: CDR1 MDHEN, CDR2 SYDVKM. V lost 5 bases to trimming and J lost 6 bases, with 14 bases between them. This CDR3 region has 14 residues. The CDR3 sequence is CASSPSRDGNIQYF. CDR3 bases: TGTGCCAGCAGTCCCTCACGGGATGGAAACATTCAGTACTTC.

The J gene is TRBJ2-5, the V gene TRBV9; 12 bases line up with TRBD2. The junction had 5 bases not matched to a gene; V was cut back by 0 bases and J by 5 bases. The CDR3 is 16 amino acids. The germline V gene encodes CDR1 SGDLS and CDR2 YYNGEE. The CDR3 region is CASSVGTSGTVETQYF. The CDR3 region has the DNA TGTGCCAGCAGCGTAGGGACTAGCGGGACTGTGGAGACCCAGTACTTC.

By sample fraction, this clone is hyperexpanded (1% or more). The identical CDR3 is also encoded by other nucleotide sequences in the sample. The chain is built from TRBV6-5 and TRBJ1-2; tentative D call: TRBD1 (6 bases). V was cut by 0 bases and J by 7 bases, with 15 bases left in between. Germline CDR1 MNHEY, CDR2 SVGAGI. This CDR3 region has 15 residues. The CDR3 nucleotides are TGTGCCAGCAGTTACTCTCGTGGGGGCGCGAGTGGCTACACCTTC. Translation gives CASSYSRGGASGYTF.

CDR3 coding DNA: TGTGCCAGCTCGCTCATCGGGGGCAAATCGGGTCAGCCCCAGCATTTT. Translated, it gives CASSLIGGKSGQPQHF. The rearrangement uses TRBV18 and TRBJ1-5, with a possible D match to TRBD1 (6 bases). With 6 bases removed from V and 6 bases from J, the gap between germline ends came to 21 bases. Germline V lookup: CDR1 KGHSH, CDR2 LQKENI. The CDR3 totals 16 residues.

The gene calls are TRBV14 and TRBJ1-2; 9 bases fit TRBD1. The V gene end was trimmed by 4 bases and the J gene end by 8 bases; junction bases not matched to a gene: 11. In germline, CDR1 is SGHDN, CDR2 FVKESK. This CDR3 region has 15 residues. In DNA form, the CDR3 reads TGTGCCAGCAGCCGATACGGGACAGGGCTCGAGGGCTACACCTTC. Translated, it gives CASSRYGTGLEGYTF. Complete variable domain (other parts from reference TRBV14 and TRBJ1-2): EAGVTQFPSHSVIEKGQTVTLRCDPISGHDNLYWYRRVMGKEIKFLLHFVKESKQDESGMPNNRFLAERTGGTYSTLKVQPAELEDSGVYFCASSRYGTGLEGYTFGSGTRLTVV.

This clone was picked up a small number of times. CDR3 sequence (DNA): TGTGCCAGCAGGTCCCTAGCGGGAGGCACAGATACGCAGTATTTT. It codes for CASRSLAGGTDTQYF. This sequence joins TRBV6-5 and TRBJ2-3; 10 bases fit TRBD2. V shed 6 bases and J 1 base; nucleotides not matched to a gene: 4. CDR1 and CDR2 (germline): MNHEY, SVGAGI. CDR3 length equals 15 residues.

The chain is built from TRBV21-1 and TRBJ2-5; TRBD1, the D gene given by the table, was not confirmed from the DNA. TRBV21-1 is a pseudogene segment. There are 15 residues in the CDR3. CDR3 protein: CASSPQGAPGETQYF. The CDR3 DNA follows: TGTGCCAGCAGCCCCCAGGGGGCGCCCGGGGAGACCCAGTACTTC.

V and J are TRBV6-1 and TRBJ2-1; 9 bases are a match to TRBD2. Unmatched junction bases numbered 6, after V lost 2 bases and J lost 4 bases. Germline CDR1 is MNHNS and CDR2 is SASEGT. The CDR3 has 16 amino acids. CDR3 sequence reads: CASSEFRTSDYNEQFF. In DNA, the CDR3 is TGTGCCAGCAGTGAATTTAGGACTAGCGATTACAATGAGCAGTTCTTC.

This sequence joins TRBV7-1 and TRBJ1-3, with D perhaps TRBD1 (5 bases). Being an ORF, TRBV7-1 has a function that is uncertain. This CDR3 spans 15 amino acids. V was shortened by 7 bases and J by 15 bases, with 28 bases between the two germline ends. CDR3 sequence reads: CASNRGDGLKRDEYF. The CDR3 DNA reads TGTGCCAGCAACCGAGGGGACGGCCTGAAACGTGATGAATATTTT.

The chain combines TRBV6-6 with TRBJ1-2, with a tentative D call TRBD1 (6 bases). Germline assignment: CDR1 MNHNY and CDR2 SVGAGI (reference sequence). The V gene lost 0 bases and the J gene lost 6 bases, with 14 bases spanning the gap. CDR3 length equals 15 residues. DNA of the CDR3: TGTGCCAGCAGTTACTCGAGGGGGGCTGCAGATGGCTACACCTTC. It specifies CASSYSRGAADGYTF.